This T cell receptor beta chain appears in the sequencing data of a study of T-cell memory formation after mild COVID-19. The table lists this clonotype with a few counts. TCRdb re-called the 5' RACE reads through MiXCR, storing one row per CDR3 protein. The table has 85,000 to 130,000 distinct CDR3 sequences, approximately 15% seen once. The ends were cut back, 0 bases at V and 4 bases at J, with 7 bases in the middle. The CDR3 covers 14 residues. The germline CDR1 and CDR2 sequences are LGHDT and YNNKEL (reference sequence). This chain links TRBV3-1 with TRBJ2-1; no clear D. The sample taken for sequencing was PBMCs or a T cell subset sorted from them (not recorded which). This sequence originates from an adult woman who had mild COVID-19 (a few samples of this study predate the infection). Cell type and time point are not known. The CDR3 loop reads CASSQDNRYNEQFF. CDR3 DNA: TGTGCCAGCAGCCAAGATAATAGGTACAATGAGCAGTTCTTC.